A single sample is the source of the 18 T cell receptor beta chains below, sequenced in a study of CXCR3-negative and CXCR3-positive naive CD8 T cells. These receptors have no known antigen. Overall study results and limits: Researchers report that CXCR3-positive naive cells carry more hydrophobic TRB CDR3s than CXCR3-negative naive cells.

UMI-labeled 5' RACE TRB cDNA libraries were prepared from the cells. Each CDR3 protein gets one entry in TCRdb, which reprocessed the 5' RACE reads and gives no DNA. The sample includes around 8,600 distinct CDR3 sequences. Specimen: naive CXCR3+ CD8+ T cells from blood. Subset meaning: CD45RO-CCR7+CD27+CD95- naive CD8+ T cells expressing CXCR3 (TNR3+). These receptors all stem from a human donor in good health. Some clones in this sample may be carry-over from other donors' samples.

The J gene is TRBJ2-1, the V gene TRBV19; TCRdb indicates TRBD1, and absent DNA this call remains unverified. The length of the CDR3 is 18 residues. Germline CDR1 LNHDA, CDR2 SQIVND (reference sequence). The CDR3: CASSTTGQGPESYNEQFF.

According to its frequency, this clonotype is medium-sized (0.01 to 0.1%). The chain uses TRBV29-1 and TRBJ2-1; TCRdb's D call of TRBD2 is untestable without DNA. Germline CDR1 and CDR2: SQVTM and ANQGSEA. The CDR3 extends over 13 amino acids. This CDR3 reads CSVGAGGYNEQFF.

By frequency, this clonotype registers medium-sized. The chain recombines TRBV20-1 with TRBJ2-1; with no DNA, the TCRdb D assignment of TRBD2 cannot be verified. Germline values: CDR1 DFQATT, CDR2 SNEGSKA (reference sequence). The CDR3 runs to 13 residues. CDR3 sequence reads: CSAPLIAYNEQFF.

By frequency, this clonotype registers medium-sized (0.01 to 0.1%). J is TRBJ2-4 and V is TRBV29-1; TCRdb's D gene call, TRBD1, goes unchecked for lack of DNA. Germline V lookup: CDR1 SQVTM, CDR2 ANQGSEA. The CDR3 length is 13 residues. CDR3: CSVIQGSGNIQYF.

V is TRBV29-1 and J is TRBJ1-5; TCRdb selects TRBD1, and the lack of DNA leaves this call unchecked. CDR3 length equals 13 residues. Germline CDR1 SQVTM, CDR2 ANQGSEA. This chain's CDR3 is CNVRGGDNQPQHF.

V usage is TRBV12-5 and J usage is TRBJ2-7; the D call of TRBD1 rests on TCRdb alone, since no DNA is present to check it. This CDR3 contains 14 residues. Germline lookup yields CDR1 LGHNT and CDR2 FRNRAP. The CDR3 protein is CASGWGWGDYEQYF.

The chain has TRBV29-1 and TRBJ2-1. This CDR3 has 12 residues. Germline loops: CDR1 SQVTM, CDR2 ANQGSEA. This CDR3 reads CSAVREYNEQFF.

This clonotype is classed as medium-sized by frequency. The chain carries TRBV7-9 and TRBJ2-1; TCRdb's D gene call, TRBD1, goes unchecked for lack of DNA. Germline CDR1 SEHNR, CDR2 FQNEAQ (reference sequence). The CDR3 is 12 residues long. The CDR3 here is CASSFRGYEQFF.

The chain has TRBV20-1 and TRBJ1-4; TCRdb selects TRBD1, and the lack of DNA leaves this call unchecked. Germline-derived CDR1 and CDR2 are DFQATT and SNEGSKA (reference sequence). The CDR3 totals 16 residues. The CDR3 loop is CSARPGTAATNPKLFF.

According to its frequency, this clonotype is medium-sized. The CDR3 reads CASSLGTLYEQYF. The gene calls are TRBV27 and TRBJ2-7; the D call of TRBD2 rests on TCRdb alone, since no DNA is present to check it. Germline loops: CDR1 MNHEY, CDR2 SMNVEV (reference sequence). The CDR3 has 13 residues.

By frequency, this clonotype registers medium-sized. The chain links TRBV29-1 to TRBJ1-1; TCRdb's D call, TRBD1, is unchecked because there is no DNA. The CDR3 spans 12 residues. Germline CDR1 and CDR2: SQVTM and ANQGSEA. This chain's CDR3 is CSVARDRTEAFF.

The J gene is TRBJ2-1, the V gene TRBV10-3; without DNA, the TCRdb call of TRBD2 cannot be checked. In germline, CDR1 is ENHRY, CDR2 SYGVKD. The length of the CDR3 is 17 residues. CDR3 amino acids: CAISESTAGGPRNEQFF.

Judged by frequency, this clonotype is medium-sized. The gene calls are TRBV29-1 and TRBJ2-3; TCRdb designates TRBD1, a call that cannot be tested without DNA. Germline values: CDR1 SQVTM, CDR2 ANQGSEA. This CDR3 is built from 16 residues. The chain's CDR3 is CSVEDPQGVATDTQCF.

This chain connects TRBV12-3 or TRBV12-4 to TRBJ1-1; TCRdb reports TRBD1, a call that lacks DNA to check it against. This CDR3 is 12 amino acids long. CDR3: CASSPVRQGSFF.

This CDR3 is CASNPLAGGTDTQYF. The rearrangement uses TRBV7-2 and TRBJ2-3; TCRdb indicates TRBD2, and absent DNA this call remains unverified. The CDR3 length is 15 residues. Germline V lookup: CDR1 SGHTA, CDR2 FQGNSA. Drawing the rest from reference TRBV7-2 and TRBJ2-3, the complete variable domain is GAGVSQSPSNKVTEKGKDVELRCDPISGHTALYWYRQSLGQGLEFLIYFQGNSAPDKSGLPSDRFSAERTGGSVSTLTIQRTQQEDSAVYLCASNPLAGGTDTQYFGPGTRLTVL.

This chain links TRBV3-1 with TRBJ2-7. This CDR3 contains 14 residues. Germline CDR1 is LGHDT and CDR2 is YNNKEL (reference sequence). CDR3 sequence: CASSQGGSFYEQYF.

J is TRBJ2-3 and V is TRBV10-1; checking the TCRdb D call of TRBD2 is not possible without DNA. Per germline, CDR1 WNHNN and CDR2 SYGVQD (reference sequence). This CDR3 contains 17 residues. This CDR3 is CASSESPMGAVGDTQYF.

The chain uses TRBV29-1 and TRBJ2-1; lacking DNA, the TRBD2 call made by TCRdb goes unchecked. Germline loops: CDR1 SQVTM, CDR2 ANQGSEA. The CDR3 covers 16 residues. This chain's CDR3 is CSVDGTSGAGYNEQFF.